This is a list of T cell receptor beta chains from one sample in a study of T cell repertoires in cytomegalovirus infection. TCRdb processed the reads anew with MiXCR; each CDR3 protein has one entry. This sample has roughly 700,000 distinct CDR3 sequences, with roughly 36% found just once. No antigen has been assigned to these receptors. The specimen comprised cultured PBMCs, sampled from culture after CMV antigen stimulation. Receptors were obtained from a human donor in good health (CMV status not recorded). Some clones in this sample may be carry-over from other donors' samples. Both conserved end residues are part of each CDR3. Fields, in order: D gene, J gene, clone size, V gene, CDR3 protein, CDR3 DNA. A D gene is named only where the DNA matches it firmly. Not all rows give a size; the values are once, few, many and, for expanded clones, a class.

.,TRBJ2-1,.,TRBV12-5,CASGARGGQHYYNEQFF,TGTGCTAGTGGTGCCCGGGGCGGACAACATTACTACAATGAGCAGTTCTTC
TRBD1,TRBJ2-3,.,TRBV10-3,CAIRGDSEDTQYF,TGTGCCATCAGAGGGGACAGTGAAGATACGCAGTATTTT
.,TRBJ1-3,many,TRBV7-8,CASSPGAGAGNTIYF,TGTGCCAGCAGCCCCGGGGCAGGGGCTGGAAACACCATATATTTT
.,TRBJ2-1,.,TRBV4-1,CASSQKGGNEQFF,TGCGCCAGCAGCCAAAAGGGTGGCAATGAGCAGTTCTTC
TRBD1,TRBJ1-1,.,TRBV5-6,CASSSPGQGRTEAFF,TGTGCCAGCAGCTCTCCGGGACAGGGACGGACTGAAGCTTTCTTT
TRBD2,TRBJ2-1,few,TRBV2,CASSAGGSSYNEQFF,TGTGCCAGCAGTGCGGGAGGTAGCTCCTACAATGAGCAGTTCTTC
.,TRBJ1-5,.,TRBV27,CASGRVGNQPQHF,TGTGCCAGCGGACGGGTCGGCAATCAGCCCCAGCATTTT
.,TRBJ2-5,few,TRBV11-2,CASSLSGDGGAETQYF,TGTGCCAGCAGCTTATCAGGGGACGGAGGCGCCGAGACCCAGTACTTC
.,TRBJ1-2,.,TRBV7-2,CASSVSEGFYGYTF,TGTGCCAGCAGCGTATCTGAGGGTTTCTATGGCTACACCTTC
.,TRBJ2-7,few,TRBV12-3/TRBV12-4,CASGPINEQYF,TGTGCCAGCGGCCCGATCAACGAGCAGTACTTC
.,TRBJ2-1,many,TRBV6-2/TRBV6-3,CASSLNNEQFF,TGTGCCAGCAGCTTGAATAATGAGCAGTTCTTC
.,TRBJ2-6,many,TRBV4-3,CASSQDPRRGSGANVLTF,TGCGCCAGCAGCCAAGACCCTAGGAGGGGCTCTGGGGCCAACGTCCTGACTTTC
.,TRBJ1-1,.,TRBV28,CASRFPPTAGNTEAFF,TGTGCCAGCAGATTCCCCCCGACAGCAGGGAACACTGAAGCTTTCTTT
.,TRBJ2-5,few,TRBV10-3,CAIAPGDQETQYF,TGTGCCATCGCTCCAGGGGACCAAGAGACCCAGTACTTC
TRBD1,TRBJ1-2,few,TRBV9,CASSVGLGQGKGYTF,TGTGCCAGCAGCGTTGGACTCGGACAGGGAAAAGGCTACACCTTC
.,TRBJ2-5,many,TRBV7-9,CASSFPETGTQYF,TGTGCCAGCAGTTTTCCAGAAACAGGGACCCAGTACTTC
.,TRBJ2-5,few,TRBV27,CASSSSVSETQYF,TGTGCCAGCAGTTCCTCGGTGTCGGAGACCCAGTACTTC
.,TRBJ1-4,.,TRBV7-9,CASSISVPYTEKLFF,TGTGCCAGCAGCATATCAGTCCCCTATACCGAAAAACTGTTTTTT
.,TRBJ2-7,few,TRBV7-9,CASSPPGTPTEQYF,TGTGCCAGCAGCCCCCCAGGGACACCTACGGAGCAGTACTTC
.,TRBJ1-2,few,TRBV7-9,CASSRRDGIYGYTF,TGTGCCAGCAGCCGCCGGGACGGAATCTATGGCTACACCTTC
.,TRBJ1-6,.,TRBV7-8,CASSSRLTDSPLHF,TGTGCCAGCAGCTCCAGACTGACGGATTCACCCCTCCACTTT
.,TRBJ2-1,many,TRBV11-2,CASSLDNGYLSYNEQFF,TGTGCCAGCAGCTTAGATAATGGCTACCTCTCCTACAATGAGCAGTTCTTC
.,TRBJ1-1,.,TRBV20-1,CSARDFGQGMNTEAFF,TGCAGTGCTAGAGATTTCGGCCAGGGAATGAACACTGAAGCTTTCTTT
.,TRBJ1-1,.,TRBV5-4,CASSSSQVGNAEAFF,TGTGCCAGCAGCTCTTCACAGGTGGGGAACGCTGAAGCTTTCTTT
.,TRBJ2-3,.,TRBV7-2,CASSLVSGVPTDTQYF,TGTGCCAGCAGCTTAGTTAGTGGAGTCCCGACAGATACGCAGTATTTT
.,TRBJ2-5,many,TRBV12-3/TRBV12-4,CASSFMASDQETQYF,TGTGCCAGCAGTTTTATGGCTAGTGACCAAGAGACCCAGTACTTC
.,TRBJ2-7,.,TRBV27,CASSVDNLAPYEQYF,TGTGCCAGCAGTGTGGATAACCTGGCCCCCTACGAGCAGTACTTC
.,TRBJ2-1,many,TRBV7-2,CASSPGPRAEQFF,TGTGCCAGCAGCCCAGGGCCTCGGGCTGAGCAGTTCTTC
TRBD1,TRBJ2-7,.,TRBV6-1,CASSQAKGQGFYEQYF,TGTGCCAGCAGTCAAGCGAAAGGACAGGGTTTTTACGAGCAGTACTTC
TRBD1,TRBJ1-1,.,TRBV6-2/TRBV6-3,CASSKSDRGLKTEAFF,TGTGCCAGCAGTAAATCCGACAGGGGCCTTAAGACTGAAGCTTTCTTT
.,TRBJ2-2,.,TRBV20-1,CSASSDTGELFF,TGCAGTGCTAGTTCAGACACCGGGGAGCTGTTTTTT
.,TRBJ2-5,.,TRBV6-6,CASSYGPNPQYF,TGTGCCAGCAGTTACGGCCCCAATCCCCAGTACTTC
.,TRBJ2-7,many,TRBV7-8,CASSFGGNSYEQYF,TGTGCCAGCAGCTTTGGGGGAAACTCCTACGAGCAGTACTTC
.,TRBJ2-3,.,TRBV20-1,CSARRVGPSTDTQYF,TGCAGTGCTCGGAGGGTGGGGCCCAGCACAGATACGCAGTATTTT
TRBD2,TRBJ2-1,few,TRBV12-5,CASGLVLWFAREKSYNEQFF,TGTGCTAGTGGTTTGGTACTGTGGTTCGCGCGGGAGAAGTCCTACAATGAGCAGTTCTTC
.,TRBJ1-2,many,TRBV7-2,CASSPSTGQFNYGYTF,TGTGCCAGCAGCCCGTCGACTGGACAGTTTAACTATGGCTACACCTTC
.,TRBJ2-4,.,TRBV6-5,CASSSRDESDIQYF,TGTGCCAGCAGTTCCCGGGACGAAAGTGACATTCAGTACTTC
TRBD2,TRBJ2-1,once,TRBV14,CASSQLAGSSYNEQFF,TGTGCCAGCAGCCAATTAGCGGGGAGCTCCTACAATGAGCAGTTCTTC
.,TRBJ2-5,many,TRBV7-2,CASSLLRQETQYF,TGTGCCAGCAGCTTACTGCGGCAAGAGACCCAGTACTTC
TRBD1,TRBJ2-7,once,TRBV10-3,CATEDTGTGSTYEQYF,TGTGCCACAGAAGATACCGGGACAGGGAGTACCTACGAGCAGTACTTC
TRBD1,TRBJ1-6,few,TRBV7-8,CASRPGATGGNNSPLHF,TGTGCCAGCAGACCAGGGGCCACAGGGGGCAATAATTCACCCCTCCACTTT